The 25 T cell receptor beta chains in this list originate from one sample, sequenced in a study of OX40 agonist ivuxolimab in advanced cancers. The protocol was immunoSEQ multiplex PCR, while the TCRdb copy is restricted to in-frame clones and leaves out a portion. The top ten clones hold approximately 3% of a sample with about 56,000 clones, around 80% of them seen once. The sample consisted of CD4+ or CD8+ T cells sorted from blood, taken in a trial of the OX40 agonist ivuxolimab. The receptors come from an adult with an advanced solid tumor such as melanoma, head and neck, liver or kidney cancer.

Relative to its sample, this clone is medium-sized. This chain links TRBV7-2 with TRBJ2-7; TRBD2 matches 10 bases. Germline loops: CDR1 SGHTA, CDR2 FQGNSA. The CDR3 spans 14 residues. The trim removed 6 bases at V and 2 bases at J, leaving 4 bases unmatched. The CDR3 loop is CASRPGLATYEQYF. The CDR3 DNA reads as TGTGCCAGCAGACCGGGACTAGCGACCTACGAGCAGTACTTC.

The V gene is TRBV29-1, the J gene TRBJ1-5, with 7 bases aligning to TRBD1. This CDR3 comprises 14 residues. CDR1 and CDR2 from the germline V gene are SQVTM and ANQGSEA. V gave up 7 bases and J gave up 6 bases; unmatched junction bases: 12. The DNA of the CDR3 is TGCAGCGCGGGGGATCAAGGGGGCGGTCAGCCCCAGCATTTT. Its translation: CSAGDQGGGQPQHF.

The rearrangement uses TRBV7-2 and TRBJ2-2, with 7 bases matching TRBD1. CDR1 and CDR2 from the germline V gene are SGHTA and FQGNSA. V shed 3 bases, J shed 4 bases, and the junction held 11 bases outside the gene matches. The CDR3 contains 17 residues. The CDR3 is CASSFVITGQSTGELFF. DNA of the CDR3: TGTGCCAGCAGCTTCGTGATAACGGGACAGAGCACCGGGGAGCTGTTTTTT.

The V and J genes are TRBV30 and TRBJ2-7; no clear D gene. The CDR3 contains 12 residues. Germline CDR1 GTSNPN, CDR2 SVGIG (reference sequence). Trimming stripped 1 base from V and 7 bases from J, with 11 bases between. The CDR3 is CAWSDNLGEQYF. The CDR3 DNA sequence: TGTGCCTGGAGTGATAATCTTGGAGAGCAGTACTTC.

The chain is built from TRBV4-2 and TRBJ1-4; D not resolved. Germline V gene data show CDR1 as LGHNA and CDR2 as YNFKEQ. The germline V and J ends were trimmed by 4 bases and 1 base, with 22 bases remaining between them. CDR3 length: 19 residues. The CDR3 DNA is TGTGCCAGCAGCCTCCGCCTGGACGCAAGAGTGTTAACTAATGAAAAACTGTTTTTT. Translating it yields CASSLRLDARVLTNEKLFF.

The gene calls are TRBV5-6 and TRBJ2-3; D may correspond to TRBD1 or TRBD2 (5 bases each). V was pared by 6 bases and J by 3 bases, with 23 bases between. CDR3 length: 17 amino acids. Germline V lookup: CDR1 SGHDT, CDR2 YYEEEE. CDR3 DNA sequence: TGTGCCAGCATAGAATTCGGGGACCGTGCTGGTACAGATACGCAGTATTTT. It translates to CASIEFGDRAGTDTQYF.

CDR3 region: CASSPTSQVAFF. For the CDR3, the DNA is TGTGCCAGCAGTCCCACAAGTCAAGTAGCTTTCTTT. The chain joins TRBV27 to TRBJ1-1; D is ambiguous. The germline V gene has CDR1 MNHEY and CDR2 SMNVEV (reference sequence). CDR3 length: 12 amino acids. V lost 5 bases to trimming and J lost 10 bases, with 14 bases between them.

The V call is TRBV13, the J call TRBJ2-7, with TRBD1 identical over 9 bases. The germline V gene has CDR1 PRHDT and CDR2 FYEKMQ (reference sequence). The ends lost 4 bases at V and 5 bases at J; junction bases unmatched: 12. The CDR3 spans 16 residues. The chain's CDR3 is CASSSYRGRSIHEQYF. In DNA form, the CDR3 reads TGTGCCAGCAGCTCCTACAGGGGGCGTAGCATCCACGAGCAGTACTTC.

The rearrangement uses TRBV7-2 and TRBJ2-7; D perhaps matches TRBD1 (6 bases). The V end was cut by 5 bases, the J end by 0 bases, with 8 bases between. The germline V gene encodes CDR1 SGHTA and CDR2 FQGNSA. This CDR3 region has 13 residues. CDR3 bases: TGTGCCAGCAGCCGGACAGACTCCTACGAGCAGTACTTC. Residues: CASSRTDSYEQYF.

The genes are TRBV6-5 and TRBJ1-2; 11 bases match TRBD1. CDR1 and CDR2 from the germline V gene are MNHEY and SVGAGI. V dropped 6 bases and J dropped 4; count of bases not matched to a gene: 7. The CDR3 extends over 15 amino acids. The CDR3 sequence is CASRPPGQGGYGYTF. CDR3 coding DNA: TGTGCCAGCAGACCCCCGGGACAGGGGGGCTATGGCTACACCTTC.

This clone appeared once. A junction boundary mismatches the germline segment, possibly from a read error. This sequence joins TRBV29-1 and TRBJ2-1; TRBD2 aligns across 10 bases. The CDR3 length is 16 residues. Germline-derived CDR1 and CDR2 are SQVTM and ANQGSEA. The chain's CDR3 is CSVVKREGESYNEQLF. In nucleotides, the CDR3 is TGCAGCGTTGTTAAGCGGGAGGGGGAGTCCTACAATGAGCAGCTCTTC.

The chain joins TRBV19 to TRBJ2-3; 7 positions match TRBD1. Trimming at V came to 4 bases and at J to 3 bases, leaving 7 bases not matched to a gene. Germline-derived CDR1 and CDR2 are LNHDA and SQIVND (reference sequence). The CDR3 runs 15 residues. The CDR3 region is CASSTRQGGTDTQYF. The CDR3 DNA follows: TGTGCCAGTAGTACGCGACAGGGTGGGACAGATACGCAGTATTTT.

The rearrangement joins TRBV30 to TRBJ2-7; D unresolved. The V and J ends lost 3 bases and 5 bases respectively, with 14 bases between them. This CDR3 is 13 amino acids long. The germline CDR1 and CDR2 sequences are GTSNPN and SVGIG (reference sequence). The CDR3 DNA follows: TGTGCCTGGAGCAACTACCCTAGTGACGAGCAGTACTTC. It encodes CAWSNYPSDEQYF.

This clone was counted between two and nine times. The chain combines TRBV9 with TRBJ2-2; D gene ambiguous. V was cut by 4 bases and J by 0 bases, with 7 bases left in between. Per the germline V gene, CDR1 is SGDLS and CDR2 is YYNGEE. This CDR3 comprises 14 residues. CDR3 nucleotides: TGTGCCAGCAGCCCCCAGGCGAACACCGGGGAGCTGTTTTTT. Translation gives CASSPQANTGELFF.

J is TRBJ1-1 and V is TRBV6-1; possibly TRBD1 for D (5 bases). CDR1 and CDR2 from the germline V gene are MNHNS and SASEGT. The germline V and J ends were trimmed by 7 bases and 6 bases, with 9 bases remaining between them. The CDR3 is 11 residues long. CDR3 amino acids: CASTGWAEAFF. CDR3 bases: TGTGCCAGCACAGGGTGGGCTGAAGCTTTCTTT.

This clone has more than one count but fewer than ten. The genes are TRBV5-1 and TRBJ1-2; 7 bases match TRBD1. This CDR3 contains 14 residues. Per germline, CDR1 SGHRS and CDR2 YFSETQ. After removal of 6 bases from V and 0 bases from J, the junction contained 5 bases not matched to a gene. This CDR3 is CASTTGQTNYGYTF. The CDR3 coding sequence is TGCGCCAGCACTACGGGACAGACTAACTATGGCTACACCTTC.

This chain uses TRBV27 with TRBJ2-2, with a weak D call TRBD1 (5 bases). The CDR3 extends over 15 amino acids. V lost 5 bases and J lost 3, with 13 bases in between. The germline CDR1 and CDR2 sequences are MNHEY and SMNVEV (reference sequence). As DNA, the CDR3 is TGTGCCAGCAGTCCAGGAAGGGGCTACACCGGGGAGCTGTTTTTT. Translation gives CASSPGRGYTGELFF.

Only a few counts were recorded for this clone. The rearrangement joins TRBV19 to TRBJ1-6; the D gene is possibly TRBD1 (6 bases). Trimming removed 7 bases at V and 13 bases at J, with 29 bases between. The CDR3 sequence is 17 residues long. Germline assignment: CDR1 LNHDA and CDR2 SQIVND (reference sequence). The CDR3 DNA follows: TGTGCCAGTACCACATTGGGGCTCCAGGGGCCAATTCCGCCCCTCCACTTT. Its translation: CASTTLGLQGPIPPLHF.

The rearrangement links TRBV18 to TRBJ2-3; D is possibly TRBD1 (5 bases). Germline V lookup: CDR1 KGHSH, CDR2 LQKENI. This CDR3 contains 12 residues. V dropped 3 bases and J dropped 7 bases, with 8 bases sitting between them. For the CDR3, the DNA is TGTGCCAGCTCACCGGACACCCATACGCAGTATTTT. As protein: CASSPDTHTQYF.

The chain carries TRBV28 and TRBJ2-5; TRBD1 aligns across 10 bases. With the DNA end fitting TRBJ2-7 better, the J assignment may be wrong. Germline-derived CDR1 and CDR2 are MDHEN and SYDVKM. The CDR3 runs 15 residues. The CDR3 DNA sequence: TGTGCCAGCAGTTTAAGGACAGGGGGTGTCTACGAGCAGTACTTC. It specifies CASSLRTGGVYEQYF.

This clone has a single count. The chain employs TRBV5-1 and TRBJ2-5, with no clear D. V lost 2 bases to trimming and J lost 4 bases, with 15 bases between them. The length of the CDR3 is 15 residues. CDR1 is SGHRS, CDR2 YFSETQ, per germline. The CDR3 is CASSFKPGWGETQYF. DNA for the CDR3: TGCGCCAGCAGCTTTAAGCCAGGTTGGGGAGAGACCCAGTACTTC.

This chain links TRBV5-1 with TRBJ2-7; the D is unclear. CDR3 length equals 15 residues. Per germline, CDR1 SGHRS and CDR2 YFSETQ. The germline V and J ends were trimmed by 0 bases and 4 bases, with 14 bases remaining between them. CDR3 nucleotides: TGCGCCAGCAGCTTGGAGGGCCATAAACCTTACGAGCAGTACTTC. Translating gives CASSLEGHKPYEQYF.

The gene calls are TRBV18 and TRBJ1-1; D unresolved. The CDR3 sequence is 13 residues long. CDR1 and CDR2 from the germline V gene are KGHSH and LQKENI. V lost 5 bases and J lost 2, with 9 bases in between. CDR3 in amino acids: CASSTSVNTEAFF. CDR3 nucleotides: TGTGCCAGCTCAACCTCGGTAAACACTGAAGCTTTCTTT.

This chain connects TRBV9 to TRBJ2-5, with 11 bases identical to TRBD1. V shed 4 bases, J shed 5 bases, and the junction held 7 bases outside the gene matches. The germline V gene has CDR1 SGDLS and CDR2 YYNGEE. CDR3 size: 15 residues. CDR3: CASSFGTGGGETQYF. The CDR3 nucleotides are TGTGCCAGCAGCTTTGGGACAGGGGGAGGTGAGACCCAGTACTTC. The full variable domain, rest sourced from reference TRBV9 and TRBJ2-5, is DSGVTQTPKHLITATGQRVTLRCSPRSGDLSVYWYQQSLDQGLQFLIQYYNGEERAKGNILERFSAQQFPDLHSELNLSSLELGDSALYFCASSFGTGGGETQYFGPGTRLLVL.

The V call is TRBV7-2, the J call TRBJ2-7; 9 bases agree with TRBD2. V gave up 1 base and J gave up 5 bases; unmatched junction bases: 9. Germline loops: CDR1 SGHTA, CDR2 FQGNSA. The CDR3 contains 16 residues. The CDR3 DNA sequence: TGTGCCAGCAGCTTAGATTGGCGGGGGGGCGTGAACGAGCAGTACTTC. Translating gives CASSLDWRGGVNEQYF.